Below are 21 T cell receptor beta chains sequenced from a single sample in a study of T cell clones after liver transplantation (dated by TCRdb to about 2019). Library preparation employed the immunoSEQ multiplex PCR assay. Here the immuneACCESS table is served through TCRdb, limited to in-frame sequences with V and J called. Missing clones are a known gap in these copies; in checked studies unresolved V genes cover under half, and the rest lacks a known reason. This sample lists fewer than 85,000 clones; 75% to 85% were detected once. The top ten constitute 0.79% of the sample. This material consisted of CD4+ T cells from blood, taken 12 months after liver transplant. All receptors come from a human patient who received a liver transplant. In transplant recipients, some T cells may be of donor rather than host origin.

The V call is TRBV7-9, the J call TRBJ1-4, with 8 bases that match TRBD1. The length of the CDR3 is 14 residues. Germline assignment: CDR1 SEHNR and CDR2 FQNEAQ (reference sequence). Unmatched junction bases numbered 7, after V lost 5 bases and J lost 8 bases. The CDR3, as DNA: TGTGCCAGCAGCGGACAGGGTTGGGACGAAAAACTGTTTTTT. Residues: CASSGQGWDEKLFF.

This clone was seen a handful of times. The V call is TRBV2, the J call TRBJ1-2, with D possibly matching TRBD1 (5 bases). This CDR3 has 13 residues. From germline, CDR1 is SNHLY and CDR2 FYNNEI. V lost 3 bases to trimming and J lost 8 bases, with 13 bases between them. CDR3 residues: CASSEGPIEGYTF. The DNA of the CDR3 is TGTGCCAGCAGTGAGGGACCAATCGAGGGCTACACCTTC.

The rearrangement uses TRBV11-2 and TRBJ2-1; 7 positions match TRBD1. Germline lookup yields CDR1 SGHAT and CDR2 FQNNGV. Trimming cost V 6 bases and J 3 bases; bases outside gene matches: 5. The CDR3 loop spans 14 amino acids. CDR3 DNA sequence: TGTGCCAGCAGAAGGGACAGCTACTACAATGAGCAGTTCTTC. Encoded protein: CASRRDSYYNEQFF.

The rearrangement joins TRBV5-6 to TRBJ2-3; 7 positions match TRBD2. CDR3 length: 15 amino acids. V shed 2 bases, J shed 0 bases, and the junction held 3 bases outside the gene matches. Germline V lookup: CDR1 SGHDT, CDR2 YYEEEE. The CDR3, as DNA: TGTGCCAGCAGCTTCTCTAGCGGAAGCACAGATACGCAGTATTTT. Translation gives CASSFSSGSTDTQYF.

The chain combines TRBV14 with TRBJ2-2; possibly TRBD1 for D (6 bases). V was clipped by 7 bases and J by 6 bases, with 15 bases between them. The CDR3 has 14 amino acids. Germline V gene data show CDR1 as SGHDN and CDR2 as FVKESK. CDR3 region: CASNRGGRAGELFF. The CDR3 DNA reads TGTGCCAGCAACAGAGGGGGTCGCGCCGGGGAGCTGTTTTTT.

This rearrangement joins TRBV5-8 to TRBJ2-1; 14 bases are shared with TRBD2. Per the germline V gene, CDR1 is SGHTS and CDR2 is YDEGEE. Trimming at V came to 4 bases and at J to 9 bases, leaving 6 bases not matched to a gene. The CDR3 runs 15 residues. CDR3 coding DNA: TGTGCCAGCAGCGCCCCCGGGACTAGCGGGAGTGAGCAGTTCTTC. This sequence encodes CASSAPGTSGSEQFF.

Comment on this clone: One end of the junction does not line up with germline, which may come from a read error. V and J are TRBV4-3 and TRBJ2-3; D gene ambiguous. The CDR3 runs 15 residues. In germline, CDR1 is LGHNA, CDR2 YSLEER. The DNA of the CDR3 is TGCGCCAGCAGCCAAGACTGGGTTAGCAGAGATACGCAGTATTTT. It encodes CASSQDWVSRDTQYF.

The rearrangement joins TRBV7-2 to TRBJ1-4; TRBD1 is a possible D gene (5 bases). CDR3 length: 13 residues. Trimming removed 5 bases at V and 4 bases at J, with 8 bases between. The germline gives CDR1 SGHTA, CDR2 FQGNSA. The CDR3: CASSRDLNEKLFF. In DNA form, the CDR3 reads TGTGCCAGCAGCAGGGACCTTAATGAAAAACTGTTTTTT.

The chain joins TRBV5-1 to TRBJ1-1; possibly TRBD1 for D (6 bases). V lost 3 bases, J lost 5 bases, and 14 bases lay in between. Germline values: CDR1 SGHRS, CDR2 YFSETQ. The CDR3 loop spans 14 amino acids. The CDR3 coding sequence is TGCGCCAGCAGCTCGAACTTTGACAGGACTGAAGCTTTCTTT. It is translated as CASSSNFDRTEAFF.

The rearrangement joins TRBV2 to TRBJ1-2; 7 bases are a match to TRBD1. Germline assignment: CDR1 SNHLY and CDR2 FYNNEI. This CDR3 region has 12 residues. Unmatched junction bases numbered 2, after V lost 6 bases and J lost 4 bases. CDR3 bases: TGTGCCAGCAGGCGGACAGGCTATGGCTACACCTTC. It yields the protein CASRRTGYGYTF.

This clone was counted a few times. The V and J genes are TRBV20-1 and TRBJ1-2; 7 positions match TRBD1. J was trimmed by 5 bases and V by 5 bases; bases with no gene match: 2. Germline V CDR1 and CDR2: DFQATT, SNEGSKA (reference sequence). The CDR3 sequence is 11 residues long. The CDR3 DNA follows: TGCAGTGCTTTGACAGGGTATGGCTACACCTTC. Translation: CSALTGYGYTF.

The chain has TRBV28 and TRBJ2-4, with D perhaps matching TRBD2 (5 bases). This CDR3 has 13 amino acids. Trimming shortened V by 4 bases and J by 1 base, and 5 bases separated the two germline ends. Germline V lookup: CDR1 MDHEN, CDR2 SYDVKM. CDR3 in amino acids: CASSSGAKNIQYF. CDR3 bases: TGTGCCAGCAGTTCGGGGGCCAAAAACATTCAGTACTTC. Combining the CDR3 with reference TRBV28 and TRBJ2-4 gives the whole variable domain DVKVTQSSRYLVKRTGEKVFLECVQDMDHENMFWYRQDPGLGLRLIYFSYDVKMKEKGDIPEGYSVSREKKERFSLILESASTNQTSMYLCASSSGAKNIQYFGAGTRLSVL.

The CDR3 protein is CASSSSGRAFYNEQFF. For the CDR3, the DNA is TGTGCCAGCAGTTCCAGCGGGAGGGCCTTCTACAATGAGCAGTTCTTC. The chain couples TRBV11-2 to TRBJ2-1; 10 bases match TRBD2. This CDR3 is 16 amino acids long. Germline CDR1 reads SGHAT; CDR2 reads FQNNGV. Germline trimming cut 6 bases from V and 3 bases from J; bases unmatched to any gene: 8.

The rearrangement uses TRBV5-4 and TRBJ2-3; 9 bases line up with TRBD1. Per germline, CDR1 SGHNT and CDR2 YYREEE (reference sequence). V lost 7 bases and J lost 5; bases outside the gene matches: 2. There are 12 residues in the CDR3. The CDR3 loop reads CASWDREDTQYF. CDR3 sequence (DNA): TGTGCCAGCTGGGACAGGGAAGATACGCAGTATTTT.

V gene TRBV30 combines with J gene TRBJ1-2; the D is unclear. The CDR3 loop spans 10 amino acids. Germline values: CDR1 GTSNPN, CDR2 SVGIG (reference sequence). V dropped 3 bases and J dropped 7 bases, with 6 bases sitting between them. CDR3 nucleotides: TGTGCCTGGAGGAAGGGTGGCTACACCTTC. It specifies CAWRKGGYTF.

This chain uses TRBV18 with TRBJ2-3, with D perhaps matching TRBD1 (6 bases). Germline V gene data show CDR1 as KGHSH and CDR2 as LQKENI. The V gene lost 3 bases and the J gene lost 5 bases, with 15 bases spanning the gap. The CDR3 covers 15 residues. CDR3 bases: TGTGCCAGCTCACCGGTAGGACAGACTTTAGATACGCAGTATTTT. Its protein product is CASSPVGQTLDTQYF.

The genes are TRBV19 and TRBJ2-6; no clear D. V lost 5 bases and J lost 0, with 14 bases in between. CDR3 length: 17 residues. In germline, CDR1 is LNHDA, CDR2 SQIVND (reference sequence). In DNA form, the CDR3 reads TGTGCCAGTAGTGTCGACATCCCCGGCTCTGGGGCCAACGTCCTGACTTTC. This gives the protein CASSVDIPGSGANVLTF.

This clone occurred once. The chain recombines TRBV14 with TRBJ2-1, with D hard to call. V shed 3 bases and J shed 6 bases, with 9 bases lying between them. Germline values: CDR1 SGHDN, CDR2 FVKESK. This CDR3 comprises 13 residues. In nucleotides, the CDR3 is TGTGCCAGCAGCCATGTACTCAGCAATGAGCAGTTCTTC. Amino acids: CASSHVLSNEQFF.

This chain uses TRBV5-1 with TRBJ2-5; weak D call: TRBD2 (7 bases). The CDR3 loop spans 14 amino acids. Germline V gives CDR1 SGHRS, CDR2 YFSETQ. Trimming took off 4 bases at V and 1 base at J, with 11 bases between the two ends. The CDR3 is CASSRGALQETQYF. The CDR3 bases are TGCGCCAGCAGCCGGGGGGCCCTCCAAGAGACCCAGTACTTC.

As to this clone: Distinct nucleotide sequences in the sample also encode this CDR3. The chain recombines TRBV29-1 with TRBJ2-3; 11 bases align to TRBD2. Germline loops: CDR1 SQVTM, CDR2 ANQGSEA. The length of the CDR3 is 17 residues. V shed 7 bases and J 6 bases; nucleotides not matched to a gene: 18. The DNA for the CDR3 is TGCAGCGCCTCAACACATAGCGGGAGGGCCCGGGGCGATACGCAGTATTTT. It specifies CSASTHSGRARGDTQYF.

This rearrangement joins TRBV5-4 to TRBJ2-5, with a tentative D call TRBD1 (5 bases). V lost 0 bases to trimming and J lost 1 base, with 13 bases between them. CDR3 size: 16 residues. CDR1 and CDR2 (germline): SGHNT, YYREEE (reference sequence). CDR3 residues: CASSLAPTESQETQYF. CDR3 bases: TGTGCCAGCAGCTTGGCCCCGACAGAGAGCCAAGAGACCCAGTACTTC.